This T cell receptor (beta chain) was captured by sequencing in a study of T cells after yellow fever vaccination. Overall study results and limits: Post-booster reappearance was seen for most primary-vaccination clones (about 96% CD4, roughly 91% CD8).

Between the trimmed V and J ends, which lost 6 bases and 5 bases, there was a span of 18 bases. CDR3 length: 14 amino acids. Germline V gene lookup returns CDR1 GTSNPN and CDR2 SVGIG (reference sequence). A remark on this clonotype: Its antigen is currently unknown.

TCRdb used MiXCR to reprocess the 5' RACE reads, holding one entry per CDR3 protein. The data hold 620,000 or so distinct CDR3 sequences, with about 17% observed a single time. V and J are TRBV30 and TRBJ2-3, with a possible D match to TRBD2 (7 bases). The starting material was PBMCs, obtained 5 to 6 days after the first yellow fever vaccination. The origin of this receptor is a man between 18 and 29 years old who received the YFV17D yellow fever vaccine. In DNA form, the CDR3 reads TGTGCCTGTCCTCTCGGGGGGCAGCAAGATACGCAGTATTTT. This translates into CACPLGGQQDTQYF.